The entry below gives a single TCR beta chain sequence along with its context. Its target antigen remains unknown. No clone much larger than this one lies a single base away; base qualities are absent. This specimen belongs to a study of blood T cell repertoires in COVID-19 (TCRdb year 2020). Background on the whole study: Collaborator samples came from the United States, Italy and Spain and covered acute and convalescent phases of COVID-19. Samples were obtained from the ongoing ImmuneRACE study (first 160 participants) and from over a thousand subjects provided by 6 global collaborators. Nearly every sample came with metadata listing a de-identified subject ID, COVID-19 status, age in years and sex. The material from the prospective study consisted of cDNA or gDNA derived from T cells, B-cell-depleted T cells, or PBMCs. Deeply sampled blood TCRbeta repertoires from subjects exposed to, actively infected with, or recovered from COVID-19 were included in the dataset. The repertoires were released in a freely available public database intended as a resource for research on the immune response to SARS-CoV-2. Where HLA class I and class II types were available, the types were taken from metadata supplied by the sample provider, not from assay-based typing.

The junction carries 13 bases between V and J, which are trimmed by 5 bases and 0 bases respectively. CDR1 and CDR2, looked up from the germline V gene, are SGHRS and YFSETQ. The CDR3 runs 15 residues from the cysteine to the phenylalanine. Left in the record is the CDR3 DNA by itself, 45 bases read in frame from the first base. Samples from volunteer blood donors who had recovered from COVID-19 were contributed by a second Seattle source. Whole blood was collected in K2EDTA tubes by collaborating institutions according to the institutions' own protocols. Collaborator samples were shipped for TCRbeta analysis as frozen whole blood, isolated PBMCs, or DNA extracted from either sample type. Study-wide findings and limitations: The quantity of clinical and demographic metadata differed by source and by participant and was supplied without curation.

TCRbeta CDR3 regions were amplified from genomic DNA using the immunoSEQ Assay, a bias-controlled multiplex PCR. From the authors' description of their analysis: The number of nucleated cells in each sample was estimated by amplification of reference gene primers within the assay. Sequence reads were collapsed and filtered to measure the absolute abundance of every unique TCRbeta CDR3 rearrangement. Productive Simpson clonality was computed per sample as the square root of Simpson's diversity index over productive rearrangements. TCRdb took over this immuneACCESS table, retaining in-frame rearrangements with V and J assigned. Such tables are incomplete; in checked studies, under half of the missing clones stem from an unresolved V gene, and the remainder is unexplained. D and trimming come from the DNA, and the V and J calls and clone size come from that table. Counted in this sample were roughly 250,000 clones; 87% of them appeared once. Of the sample, approximately 7.5% is held by the ten largest clones.

This TCR was recovered from a man aged 55 to 69 who had recovered from COVID-19. This chain is built from TRBV5-1 and TRBJ2-3, with TRBD1 as a weak D call on 6 bases. Sequencing was done on a sample of peripheral blood. This receptor carries the CDR3 CASSRQDSSTDTQYF. The DNA reads as follows: TGCGCCAGCAGTAGACAGGACTCTAGCACAGATACGCAGTATTTT.